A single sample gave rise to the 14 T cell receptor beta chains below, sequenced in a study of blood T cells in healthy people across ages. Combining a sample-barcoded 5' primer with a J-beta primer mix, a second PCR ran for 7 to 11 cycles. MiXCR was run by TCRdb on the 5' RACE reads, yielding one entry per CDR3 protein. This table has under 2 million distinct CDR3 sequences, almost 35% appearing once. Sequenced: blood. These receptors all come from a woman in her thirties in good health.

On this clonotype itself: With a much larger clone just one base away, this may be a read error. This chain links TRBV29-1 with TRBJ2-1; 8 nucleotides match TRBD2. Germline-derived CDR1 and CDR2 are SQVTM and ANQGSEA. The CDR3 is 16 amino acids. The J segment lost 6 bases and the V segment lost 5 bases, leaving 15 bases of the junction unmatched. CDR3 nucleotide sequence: TGCAGCGTTCGACTAGGGCGGGGGGCCCGGTGCAATGAGCAGTTCTTC. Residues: CSVRLGRGARCNEQFF.

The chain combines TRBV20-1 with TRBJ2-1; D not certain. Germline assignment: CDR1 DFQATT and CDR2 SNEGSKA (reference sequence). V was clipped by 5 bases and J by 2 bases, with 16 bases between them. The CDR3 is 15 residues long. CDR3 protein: CSAGINSLTYNEQFF. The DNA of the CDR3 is TGCAGTGCTGGGATCAACAGCTTAACCTACAATGAGCAGTTCTTC.

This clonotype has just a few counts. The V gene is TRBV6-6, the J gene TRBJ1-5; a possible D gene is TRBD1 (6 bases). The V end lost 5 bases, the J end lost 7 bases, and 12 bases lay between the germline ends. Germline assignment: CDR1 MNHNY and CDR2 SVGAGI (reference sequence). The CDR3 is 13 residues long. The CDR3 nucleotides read TGTGCCAGCAGTGCCCCAGGGGCACAGCCCCAGCATTTT. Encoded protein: CASSAPGAQPQHF.

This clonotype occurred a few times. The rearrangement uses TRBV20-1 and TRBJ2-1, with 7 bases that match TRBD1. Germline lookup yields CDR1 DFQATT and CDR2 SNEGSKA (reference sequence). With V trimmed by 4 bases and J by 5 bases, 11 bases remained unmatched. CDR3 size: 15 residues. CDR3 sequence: CSATYRGYKDNEQFF. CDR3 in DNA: TGCAGTGCTACATACAGGGGTTACAAGGACAATGAGCAGTTCTTC.

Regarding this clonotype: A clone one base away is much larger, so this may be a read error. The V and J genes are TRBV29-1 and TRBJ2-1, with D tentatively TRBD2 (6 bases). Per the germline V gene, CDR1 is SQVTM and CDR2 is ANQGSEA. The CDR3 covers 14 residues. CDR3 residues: CNVEEGGSYNEQFF. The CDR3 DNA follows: TGCAACGTTGAGGAGGGTGGATCCTACAATGAGCAGTTCTTC.

CDR3 sequence reads: CASSPLLAGGGNEQFF. The CDR3 nucleotides are TGTGCCAGCAGCCCTTTACTAGCGGGAGGAGGCAATGAGCAGTTCTTC. The chain is built from TRBV7-2 and TRBJ2-1; 12 bases are a match to TRBD2. Trimming cost V 5 bases and J 6 bases; bases outside gene matches: 8. Looked up from germline, CDR1 is SGHTA and CDR2 is FQGNSA. CDR3 length equals 16 residues.

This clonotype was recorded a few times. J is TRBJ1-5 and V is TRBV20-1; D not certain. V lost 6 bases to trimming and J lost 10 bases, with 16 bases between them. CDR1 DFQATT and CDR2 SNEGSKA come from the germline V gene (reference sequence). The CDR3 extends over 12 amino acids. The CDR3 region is CSASRSGGPQHF. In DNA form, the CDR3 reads TGCAGTGCCTCCCGGTCGGGTGGACCCCAGCATTTT.

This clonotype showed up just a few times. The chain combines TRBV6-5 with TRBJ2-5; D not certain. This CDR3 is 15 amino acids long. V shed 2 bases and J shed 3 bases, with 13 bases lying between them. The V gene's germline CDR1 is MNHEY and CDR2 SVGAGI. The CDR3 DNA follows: TGTGCCAGCAGTTACACTGGCTCCCAAGAAGAGACCCAGTACTTC. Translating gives CASSYTGSQEETQYF.

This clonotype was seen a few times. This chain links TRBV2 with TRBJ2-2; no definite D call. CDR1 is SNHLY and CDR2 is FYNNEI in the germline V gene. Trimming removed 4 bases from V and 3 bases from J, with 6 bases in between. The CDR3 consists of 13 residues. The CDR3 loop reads CASSGQYTGELFF. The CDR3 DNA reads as TGTGCCAGCAGTGGGCAGTACACCGGGGAGCTGTTTTTT.

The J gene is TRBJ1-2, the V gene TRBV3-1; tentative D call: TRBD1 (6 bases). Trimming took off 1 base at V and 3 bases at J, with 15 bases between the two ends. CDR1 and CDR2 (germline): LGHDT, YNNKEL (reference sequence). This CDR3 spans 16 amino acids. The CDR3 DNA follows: TGTGCCAGCAGCCAAGGTTCATTCGACAGGTACTATGGCTACACCTTC. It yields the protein CASSQGSFDRYYGYTF. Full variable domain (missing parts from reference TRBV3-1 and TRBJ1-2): DTAVSQTPKYLVTQMGNDKSIKCEQNLGHDTMYWYKQDSKKFLKIMFSYNNKELIINETVPNRFSPKSPDKAHLNLHINSLELGDSAVYFCASSQGSFDRYYGYTFGSGTRLTVV.

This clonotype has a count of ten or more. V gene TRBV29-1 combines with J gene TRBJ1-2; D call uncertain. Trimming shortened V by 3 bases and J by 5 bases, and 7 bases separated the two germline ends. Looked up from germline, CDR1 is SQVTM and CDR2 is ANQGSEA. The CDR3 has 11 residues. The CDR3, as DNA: TGCAGCGTTGATGGCCTGTATGGCTACACCTTC. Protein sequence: CSVDGLYGYTF.

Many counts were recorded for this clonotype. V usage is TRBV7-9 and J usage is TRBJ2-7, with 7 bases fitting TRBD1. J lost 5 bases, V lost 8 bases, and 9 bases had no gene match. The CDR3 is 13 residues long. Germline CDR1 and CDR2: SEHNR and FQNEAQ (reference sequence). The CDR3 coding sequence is TGTGCCAGCCTACGGGACAGATCGAACGAGCAGTACTTC. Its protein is CASLRDRSNEQYF.

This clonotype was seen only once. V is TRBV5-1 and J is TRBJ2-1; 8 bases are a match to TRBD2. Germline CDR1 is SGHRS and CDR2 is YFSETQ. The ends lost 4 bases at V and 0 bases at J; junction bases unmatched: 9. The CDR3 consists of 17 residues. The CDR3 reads CASSPYRSGSSYNEQFF. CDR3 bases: TGCGCCAGCAGCCCGTATCGGAGCGGGAGCTCCTACAATGAGCAGTTCTTC.

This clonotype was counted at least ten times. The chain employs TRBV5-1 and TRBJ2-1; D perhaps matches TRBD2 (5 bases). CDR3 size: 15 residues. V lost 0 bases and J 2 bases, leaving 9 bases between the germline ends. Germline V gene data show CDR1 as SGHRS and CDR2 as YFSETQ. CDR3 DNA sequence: TGCGCCAGCAGCTTGGCTCTAGCAGCCTACAATGAGCAGTTCTTC. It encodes CASSLALAAYNEQFF.